This T cell receptor (beta chain) was obtained from a study of blood T cell repertoires in COVID-19. Across the whole study: Sites across the United States, Italy and Spain contributed samples from acute and convalescent COVID-19. PBMCs, B-cell-depleted T cells, or T cells were the source of the cDNA or gDNA that made up the material.

Authors' methods: Using reference gene primer amplification, nucleated cell counts were estimated. TCRdb's table, derived via immunoSEQ multiplex PCR, lists solely in-frame clones and lacks some. V and J calls and clone size are copied from that table; D and trimming were computed from the DNA. The table shows 150,000 to 200,000 clones, with 86% occurring only once. CDR1 LGHDT and CDR2 YNNKEL come from the germline V gene (reference sequence). With 4 bases clipped from V and 1 base from J, the junction kept 0 bases outside the gene matches. The CDR3 runs to 13 residues. Sequencing used peripheral blood. This clonotype was obtained from a woman in her sixties or seventies with acute or convalescent COVID-19. The chain uses TRBV3-1 (or the pseudogene TRBV3-2) and TRBJ1-1, with TRBD1 matching 7 bases. The CDR3 region has the DNA TGTGCCAGCAGCCGACAGGGGAACACTGAAGCTTTCTTT. Translating gives CASSRQGNTEAFF.